This TCR beta chain was retrieved from a study of shared clonotypes between healthy human individuals. Researchers ran the assay at a deep level. Sequencing used immunoSEQ multiplex PCR; TCRdb keeps in-frame clones, though not all of them. Seen here are 110,000 or so clones, 65% to 75% observed once, and the top ten hold around 23%. The germline V gene has CDR1 SGHRS and CDR2 YFSETQ. Trimming pared 2 bases from V and 2 bases from J, leaving 15 bases between. The CDR3 contains 16 residues. J is TRBJ2-3 and V is TRBV5-1; D ambiguous. The sequencing sample was made of memory CD8+ T cells sorted from blood. The subset: CD45RO+ cells pooled with CCR7-negative TemRA cells. This clonotype was sampled from a woman between 25 and 40 years old in good health. This CDR3 reads CASSFLSVHNTDTQYF. CDR3 nucleotides: TGCGCCAGCAGCTTTTTATCGGTTCACAACACAGATACGCAGTATTTT.